A selection of T cell receptor beta chains follows, all from one sample in a study of vaccination and CD4 T cells after COVID-19. These receptors' antigens are unknown. TCRdb called the PCR reads again in MiXCR, with one record for every CDR3 protein. The table shows 20,000 or so distinct CDR3 sequences, with roughly 29% occurring only once. The sample comprised cultured CD4+ T cells from blood. Receptor source: a human donor with COVID-19. The CDR3 runs from the conserved cysteine through the conserved F or W. The D gene is left open where the match is weak. Clone size is stated in some rows and not others, as once, few, many or a class when expanded.

cdr3_nt cdr3_aa clone_size j_call v_call d_call
TGTGCCAGCAGTGCGGGACACTATGGCTACACCTTC CASSAGHYGYTF few TRBJ1-2 TRBV25-1 -
TGTGCCAGCAGCTTGAAACAACCGGGACAGGGGGCAAAGGAGCAGTACTTC CASSLKQPGQGAKEQYF few TRBJ2-7 TRBV5-4 TRBD1
TGCAGTGCTGTCACCGGGACAGGATCCTACACCTTC CSAVTGTGSYTF medium-sized TRBJ1-2 TRBV20-1 TRBD1
TGTGCCAGCAGCTTAGGCCCAGATACGCAGTATTTT CASSLGPDTQYF - TRBJ2-3 TRBV11-2 -
TGTGCCATCAGTGATCCTTCCACGGGGGGTTCCTACAATGAGCAGTTCTTC CAISDPSTGGSYNEQFF - TRBJ2-1 TRBV10-3 TRBD2
TGCGCCAGCAGGACTAGCGGGGGGGAAGGGGATACGCAGTATTTT CASRTSGGEGDTQYF - TRBJ2-3 TRBV5-1 TRBD2
TGTGCCAGCAGCTGGGGACAGCCCGGGAACGAGCAGTACTTC CASSWGQPGNEQYF - TRBJ2-7 TRBV2 TRBD1
TGCGCCAGCAGCTTGGACAGTTCCTATAATTCACCCCTCCACTTT CASSLDSSYNSPLHF few TRBJ1-6 TRBV5-1 -
TGCGCCAGCACCCTCGATGCGGGGGACTGGACCGGGGAGCTGTTTTTT CASTLDAGDWTGELFF - TRBJ2-2 TRBV5-1 TRBD2
TGTGCCAGCAGTGAACAGGAGGTGCCCGAGAATGAGCAGTTCTTC CASSEQEVPENEQFF few TRBJ2-1 TRBV6-1 -